This is a list of T cell receptor beta chains from one sample in a study of blood T cell repertoires in COVID-19. Using immunoSEQ multiplex PCR, the repertoire was profiled, and TCRdb retains in-frame clones only, with some absent. The sample records more than 20,000 clones, 80% to 95% being singletons. The material sequenced was peripheral blood. The origin of the receptors is a human donor in a cohort sampled during active COVID-19. Each CDR3 is given without its conserved first and last residue. The D gene is left open where the match is weak.

V	D	J	CDR3
TRBV6-5	NA	TRBJ2-3	ASSNRLSDTQY
TRBV7-3	TRBD1	TRBJ1-1	ASSLNPRGRNTEAF
TRBV7-2	NA	TRBJ1-5	ASSFNNQPQH
TRBV5-1	TRBD2	TRBJ2-3	ASCGGRGIGTDTQY
TRBV5-1	NA	TRBJ2-1	ASSPPTAYNEQF
TRBV7-3	TRBD1	TRBJ2-3	ASSSGQGLDTQY
TRBV10-3	NA	TRBJ2-6	AIRALGHLTSGANVLT
TRBV25-1	NA	TRBJ1-4	ASSEVGRGIEKLF
TRBV27	TRBD1	TRBJ1-2	ASSFGQGSLYGYT
TRBV7-9	TRBD1	TRBJ2-5	ASSPKQGEDQETQY
TRBV18	NA	TRBJ2-7	ASSPPVTYEQY
TRBV5-8	NA	TRBJ1-1	ASRPGGSTEAF
TRBV11-3	TRBD1	TRBJ1-6	ASSLDRGLSSPLH
TRBV5-6	NA	TRBJ1-1	ASSFQGEAF
TRBV5-8	NA	TRBJ1-4	ASSWTATTNEKLF
TRBV19	NA	TRBJ1-1	ASSTYKNTEAF
TRBV6-6	NA	TRBJ2-5	ASSSGETQY
TRBV19	NA	TRBJ1-5	ASSTRGGPSNQPQH
TRBV3-1/TRBV3-2	NA	TRBJ2-2	ASSQGGGRTGELF
TRBV11-2	NA	TRBJ1-4	ASSDRGGSWSEKLF
TRBV5-1	TRBD2	TRBJ2-1	ASSTGGHYNEQF
TRBV7-8	TRBD2	TRBJ2-2	ASSSGLAVAPELF